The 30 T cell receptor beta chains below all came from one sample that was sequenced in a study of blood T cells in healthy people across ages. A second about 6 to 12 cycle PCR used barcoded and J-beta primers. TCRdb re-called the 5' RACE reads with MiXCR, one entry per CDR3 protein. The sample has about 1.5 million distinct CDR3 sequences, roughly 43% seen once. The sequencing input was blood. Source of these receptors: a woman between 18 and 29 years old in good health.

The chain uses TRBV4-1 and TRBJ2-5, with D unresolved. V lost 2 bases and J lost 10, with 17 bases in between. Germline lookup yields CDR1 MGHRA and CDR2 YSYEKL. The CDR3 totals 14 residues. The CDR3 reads CASSQPWGDADQYF. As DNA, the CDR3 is TGCGCCAGCAGCCAACCCTGGGGTGACGCGGACCAGTACTTC.

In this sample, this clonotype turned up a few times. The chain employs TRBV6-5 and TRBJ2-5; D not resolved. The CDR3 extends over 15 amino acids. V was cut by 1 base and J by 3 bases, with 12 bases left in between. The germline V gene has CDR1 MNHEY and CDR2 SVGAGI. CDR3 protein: CASSYWVGVEETQYF. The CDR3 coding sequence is TGTGCCAGCAGTTACTGGGTCGGTGTGGAAGAGACCCAGTACTTC.

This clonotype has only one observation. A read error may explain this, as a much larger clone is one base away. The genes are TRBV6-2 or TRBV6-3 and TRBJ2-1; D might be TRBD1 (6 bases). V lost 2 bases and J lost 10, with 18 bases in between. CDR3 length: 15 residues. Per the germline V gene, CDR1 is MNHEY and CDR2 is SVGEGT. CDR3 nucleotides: TGTGCCAGCAGTTACGTCTTTGAGGGTGGACAGGAGCAGTTCTTC. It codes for CASSYVFEGGQEQFF.

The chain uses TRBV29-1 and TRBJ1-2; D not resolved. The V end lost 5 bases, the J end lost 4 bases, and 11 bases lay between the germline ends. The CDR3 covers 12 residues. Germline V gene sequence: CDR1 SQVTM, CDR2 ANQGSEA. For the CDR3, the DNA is TGCAGCGTTACTTCAGGAATCTATGGCTACACCTTC. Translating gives CSVTSGIYGYTF.

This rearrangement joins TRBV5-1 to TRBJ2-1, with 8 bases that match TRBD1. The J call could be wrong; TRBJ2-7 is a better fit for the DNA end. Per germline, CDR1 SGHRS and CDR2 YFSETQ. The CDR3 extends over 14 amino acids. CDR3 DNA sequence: TGCGCCAGCAGCTTAAGACAGGGGAACAATGAGCAGTACTTC. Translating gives CASSLRQGNNEQYF.

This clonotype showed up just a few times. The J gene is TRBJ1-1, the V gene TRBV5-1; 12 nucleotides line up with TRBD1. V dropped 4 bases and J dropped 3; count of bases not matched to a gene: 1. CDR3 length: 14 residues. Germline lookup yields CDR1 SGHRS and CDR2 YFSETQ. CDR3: CASSGTGGDTEAFF. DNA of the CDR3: TGCGCCAGCAGCGGGACAGGGGGCGACACTGAAGCTTTCTTT. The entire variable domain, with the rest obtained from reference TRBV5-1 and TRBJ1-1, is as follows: KAGVTQTPRYLIKTRGQQVTLSCSPISGHRSVSWYQQTPGQGLQFLFEYFSETQRNKGNFPGRFSGRQFSNSRSEMNVSTLELGDSALYLCASSGTGGDTEAFFGQGTRLTVV.

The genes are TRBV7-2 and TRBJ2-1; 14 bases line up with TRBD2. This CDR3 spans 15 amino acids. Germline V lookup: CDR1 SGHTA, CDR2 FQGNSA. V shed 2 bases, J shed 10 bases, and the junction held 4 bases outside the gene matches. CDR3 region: CASSLRLAGGGEQFF. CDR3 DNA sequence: TGTGCCAGCAGCTTAAGACTAGCGGGAGGGGGGGAGCAGTTCTTC.

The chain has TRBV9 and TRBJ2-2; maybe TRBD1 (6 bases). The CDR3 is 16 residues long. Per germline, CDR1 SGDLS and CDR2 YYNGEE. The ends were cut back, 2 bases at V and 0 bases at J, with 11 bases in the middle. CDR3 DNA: TGTGCCAGCAGCGTCACAGGGATCGCGAACACCGGGGAGCTGTTTTTT. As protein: CASSVTGIANTGELFF.

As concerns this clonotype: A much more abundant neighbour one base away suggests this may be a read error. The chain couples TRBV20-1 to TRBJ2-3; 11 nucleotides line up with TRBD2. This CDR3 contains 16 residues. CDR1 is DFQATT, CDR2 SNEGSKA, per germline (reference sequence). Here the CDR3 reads CSARGGLAVWPDTRYF. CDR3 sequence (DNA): TGCAGTGCTAGAGGGGGACTAGCGGTCTGGCCAGATACGCGGTATTTT.

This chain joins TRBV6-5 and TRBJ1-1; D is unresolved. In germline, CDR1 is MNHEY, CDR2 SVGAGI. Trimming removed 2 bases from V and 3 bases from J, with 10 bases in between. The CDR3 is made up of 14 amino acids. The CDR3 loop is CASSYQEFYTEAFF. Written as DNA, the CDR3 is TGTGCCAGCAGTTACCAGGAATTTTACACTGAAGCTTTCTTT.

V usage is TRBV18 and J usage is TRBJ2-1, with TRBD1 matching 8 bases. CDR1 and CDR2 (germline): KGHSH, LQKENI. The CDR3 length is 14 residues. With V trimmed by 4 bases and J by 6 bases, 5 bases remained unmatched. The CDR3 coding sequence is TGTGCCAGCTCACGGACAGGGTTGGGCAATGAGCAGTTCTTC. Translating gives CASSRTGLGNEQFF.

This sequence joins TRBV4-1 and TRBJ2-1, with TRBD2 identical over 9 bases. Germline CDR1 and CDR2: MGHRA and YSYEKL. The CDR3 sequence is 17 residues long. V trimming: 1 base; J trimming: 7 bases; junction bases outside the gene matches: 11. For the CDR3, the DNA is TGCGCCAGCAGCCAAGTTCTCGGACTAGCGCGTACAAATGAGCAGTTCTTC. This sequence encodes CASSQVLGLARTNEQFF.

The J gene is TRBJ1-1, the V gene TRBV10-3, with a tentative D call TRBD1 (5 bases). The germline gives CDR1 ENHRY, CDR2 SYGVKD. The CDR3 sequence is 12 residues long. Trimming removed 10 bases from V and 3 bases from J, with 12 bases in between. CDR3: CATKTGHTEAFF. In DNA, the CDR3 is TGTGCCACCAAAACAGGTCACACTGAAGCTTTCTTT.

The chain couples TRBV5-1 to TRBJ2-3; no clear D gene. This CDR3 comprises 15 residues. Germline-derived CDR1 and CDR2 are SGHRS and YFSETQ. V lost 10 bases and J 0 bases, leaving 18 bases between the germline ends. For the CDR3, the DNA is TGCGCCGTACGCCTCGGCGGATTTAGCACAGATACGCAGTATTTT. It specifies CAVRLGGFSTDTQYF.

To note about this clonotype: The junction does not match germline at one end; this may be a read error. CDR3 coding DNA: TGTGCCAGCAGGAAGAGACAGGGGTCGTCGAGCACAGAGACGCAGTATTTT. Its protein product is CASRKRQGSSSTETQYF. This rearrangement joins TRBV12-3 or TRBV12-4 to TRBJ2-3; 8 bases fit TRBD1. CDR3 length equals 17 residues.

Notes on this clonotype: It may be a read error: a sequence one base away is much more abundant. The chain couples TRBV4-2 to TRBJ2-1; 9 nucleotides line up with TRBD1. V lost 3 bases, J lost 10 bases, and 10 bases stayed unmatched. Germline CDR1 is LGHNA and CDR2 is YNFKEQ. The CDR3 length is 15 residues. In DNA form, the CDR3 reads TGTGCCAGCAGCCATCTCGGGACAGGGAATTACGAGCAGTTCTTC. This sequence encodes CASSHLGTGNYEQFF.

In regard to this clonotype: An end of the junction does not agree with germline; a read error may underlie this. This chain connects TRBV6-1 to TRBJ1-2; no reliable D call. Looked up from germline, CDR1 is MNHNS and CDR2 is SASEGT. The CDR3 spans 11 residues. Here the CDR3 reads CASAVLHGHTF. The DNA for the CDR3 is TGTGCCAGCGCGGTCCTACATGGCCACACCTTC.

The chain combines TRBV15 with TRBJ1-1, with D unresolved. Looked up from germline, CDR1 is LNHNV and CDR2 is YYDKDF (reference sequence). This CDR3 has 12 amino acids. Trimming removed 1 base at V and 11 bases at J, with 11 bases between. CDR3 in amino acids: CATSRVAQSAFF. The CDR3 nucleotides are TGTGCCACCAGCAGAGTAGCACAGAGCGCTTTCTTT.

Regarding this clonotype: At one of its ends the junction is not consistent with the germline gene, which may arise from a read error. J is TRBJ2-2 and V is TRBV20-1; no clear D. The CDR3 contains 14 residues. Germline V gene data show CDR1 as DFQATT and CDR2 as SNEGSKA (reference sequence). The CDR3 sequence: CSARDSLNAGELFF. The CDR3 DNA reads TGCAGTGCTAGAGACAGCTTGAACGCCGGGGAGCTGTTTTTT.

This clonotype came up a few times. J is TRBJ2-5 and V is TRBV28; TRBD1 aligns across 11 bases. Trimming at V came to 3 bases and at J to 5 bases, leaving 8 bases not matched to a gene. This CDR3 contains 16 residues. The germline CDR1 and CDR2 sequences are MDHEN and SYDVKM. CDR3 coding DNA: TGTGCCAGCAGTTTCAAGGACAGGGGGCGCGATGAGACCCAGTACTTC. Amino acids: CASSFKDRGRDETQYF.

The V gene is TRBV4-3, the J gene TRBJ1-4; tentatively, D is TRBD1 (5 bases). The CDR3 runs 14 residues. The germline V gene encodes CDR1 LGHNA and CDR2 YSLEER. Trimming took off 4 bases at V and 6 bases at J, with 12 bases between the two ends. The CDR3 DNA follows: TGCGCCAGCAGCCGAAGGGGACGGGATGAAAAACTGTTTTTT. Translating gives CASSRRGRDEKLFF.

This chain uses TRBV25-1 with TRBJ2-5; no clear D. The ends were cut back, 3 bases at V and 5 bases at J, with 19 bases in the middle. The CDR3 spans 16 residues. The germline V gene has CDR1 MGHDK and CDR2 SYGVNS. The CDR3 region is CASSDLRWAMVETQYF. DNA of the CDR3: TGTGCCAGCAGTGATCTTCGCTGGGCGATGGTTGAGACCCAGTACTTC. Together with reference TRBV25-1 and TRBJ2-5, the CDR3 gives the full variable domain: EADIYQTPRYLVIGTGKKITLECSQTMGHDKMYWYQQDPGMELHLIHYSYGVNSTEKGDLSSESTVSRIRTEHFPLTLESARPSHTSQYLCASSDLRWAMVETQYFGPGTRLLVL.

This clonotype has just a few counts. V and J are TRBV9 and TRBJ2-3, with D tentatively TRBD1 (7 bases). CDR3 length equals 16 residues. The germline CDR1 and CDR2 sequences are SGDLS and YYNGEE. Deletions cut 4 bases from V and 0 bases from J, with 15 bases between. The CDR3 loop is CASSPRRGQSTDTQYF. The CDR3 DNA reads TGTGCCAGCAGCCCTCGGAGGGGACAGAGCACAGATACGCAGTATTTT.

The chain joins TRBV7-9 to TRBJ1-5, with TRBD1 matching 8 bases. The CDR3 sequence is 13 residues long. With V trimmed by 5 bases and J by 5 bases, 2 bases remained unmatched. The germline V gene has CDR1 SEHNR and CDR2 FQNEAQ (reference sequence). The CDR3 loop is CASSGTGYQPQHF. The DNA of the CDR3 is TGTGCCAGCAGCGGGACAGGATATCAGCCCCAGCATTTT.

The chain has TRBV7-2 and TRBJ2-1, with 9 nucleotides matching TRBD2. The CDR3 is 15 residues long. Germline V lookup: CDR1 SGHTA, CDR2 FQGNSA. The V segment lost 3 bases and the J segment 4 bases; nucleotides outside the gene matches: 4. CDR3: CASSFQTSGYNEQFF. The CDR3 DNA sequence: TGTGCCAGCAGCTTTCAGACTAGCGGTTACAATGAGCAGTTCTTC.

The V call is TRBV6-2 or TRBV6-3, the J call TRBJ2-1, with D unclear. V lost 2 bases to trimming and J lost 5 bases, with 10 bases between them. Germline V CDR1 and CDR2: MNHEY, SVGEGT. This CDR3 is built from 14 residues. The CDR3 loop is CASSYGVLNNEQFF. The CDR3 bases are TGTGCCAGCAGTTACGGGGTACTCAACAATGAGCAGTTCTTC.

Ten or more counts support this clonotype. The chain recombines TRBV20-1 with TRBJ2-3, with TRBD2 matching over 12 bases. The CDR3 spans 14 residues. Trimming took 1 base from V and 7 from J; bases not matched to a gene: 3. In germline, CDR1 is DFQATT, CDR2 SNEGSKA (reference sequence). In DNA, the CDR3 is TGCAGTGCTAGAGCTAGCGGGGGGGCAAATACGCAGTATTTT. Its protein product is CSARASGGANTQYF.

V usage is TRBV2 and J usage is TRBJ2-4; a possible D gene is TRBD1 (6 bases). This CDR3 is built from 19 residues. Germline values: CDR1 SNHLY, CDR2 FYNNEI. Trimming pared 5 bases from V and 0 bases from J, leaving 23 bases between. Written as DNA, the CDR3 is TGTGCCAGCAGTCCACCGGGACAAGGAAAATTACTAGCCAAAAACATTCAGTACTTC. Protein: CASSPPGQGKLLAKNIQYF.

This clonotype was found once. Written as DNA, the CDR3 is TGCGCCAGCAGCCGCACTACAGGGCCAACTGAAGCTTTCTTT. It translates to CASSRTTGPTEAFF. The gene calls are TRBV4-1 and TRBJ1-1; tentative D call: TRBD1 (6 bases). Germline CDR1 MGHRA, CDR2 YSYEKL. The CDR3 length is 14 residues. Trimming stripped 4 bases from V and 5 bases from J, with 14 bases between.

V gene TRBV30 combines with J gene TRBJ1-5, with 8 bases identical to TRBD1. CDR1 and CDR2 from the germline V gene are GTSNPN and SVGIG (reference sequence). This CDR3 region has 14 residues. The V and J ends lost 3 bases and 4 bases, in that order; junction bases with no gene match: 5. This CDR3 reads CAWRYRDRNQPQHF. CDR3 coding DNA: TGTGCCTGGAGGTACCGGGACAGGAATCAGCCCCAGCATTTT. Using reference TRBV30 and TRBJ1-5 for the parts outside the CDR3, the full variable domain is SQTIHQWPATLVQPVGSPLSLECTVEGTSNPNLYWYRQAAGRGLQLLFYSVGIGQISSEVPQNLSASRPQDRQFILSSKKLLLSDSGFYLCAWRYRDRNQPQHFGDGTRLSIL.